The present T cell receptor beta chain was sequenced within a study of T cell responses to AZD1222 COVID-19 vaccine. On this clone: The antigen is unknown.

Produced via immunoSEQ multiplex PCR; TCRdb's table is partial and in-frame only. Among more than 150,000 clones listed, 94% were seen once. Study findings and constraints: There were repertoire samples only from the period after the peak T cell response. Unmutated variant regions are reportedly targeted by nearly half of spike-specific TCRs. Baseline seropositives among AZD1222 recipients totaled only five or six. Spike-specific TCR breadth and depth both grew after two AZD1222 doses.

The receptor's source is an adult who received the AZD1222 COVID-19 vaccine. The sample here was peripheral blood, taken 28 days after the second AZD1222 dose.

CDR3 region: CASSVSLPEAGGAYNEQFF. CDR3 DNA: TGTGCCAGCAGCGTAAGTCTCCCGGAGGCAGGGGGCGCCTACAATGAGCAGTTCTTC. The genes are TRBV9 and TRBJ2-1; TRBD1 matches 8 bases. The V and J ends lost 1 base and 2 bases, in that order; junction bases with no gene match: 14. The CDR3 loop spans 19 amino acids. CDR1 is SGDLS and CDR2 is YYNGEE in the germline V gene.